This T cell receptor beta chain was recovered during a study of cytomegalovirus exposure and HLA in healthy donors. The PCR ran on 60 Vbeta and 13 Jbeta primers. Produced via immunoSEQ multiplex PCR; TCRdb's table is partial and in-frame only. The data show 210,000 or so clones, with around four fifths seen just once and 0.58% held by the top ten. Per the germline V gene, CDR1 is MDHEN and CDR2 is SYDVKM. The trim removed 1 base at V and 6 bases at J, leaving 1 base unmatched. The CDR3 has 15 amino acids. The gene calls are TRBV28 and TRBJ1-6; 9 nucleotides match TRBD1. The sequence was collected from a woman aged 40 to 55 in good health and CMV-seronegative. Sequencing input: PBMCs. The CDR3 sequence is CASSLSGQGNSPLHF. The CDR3 region has the DNA TGTGCCAGCAGTTTATCGGGACAGGGTAATTCACCCCTCCACTTT.